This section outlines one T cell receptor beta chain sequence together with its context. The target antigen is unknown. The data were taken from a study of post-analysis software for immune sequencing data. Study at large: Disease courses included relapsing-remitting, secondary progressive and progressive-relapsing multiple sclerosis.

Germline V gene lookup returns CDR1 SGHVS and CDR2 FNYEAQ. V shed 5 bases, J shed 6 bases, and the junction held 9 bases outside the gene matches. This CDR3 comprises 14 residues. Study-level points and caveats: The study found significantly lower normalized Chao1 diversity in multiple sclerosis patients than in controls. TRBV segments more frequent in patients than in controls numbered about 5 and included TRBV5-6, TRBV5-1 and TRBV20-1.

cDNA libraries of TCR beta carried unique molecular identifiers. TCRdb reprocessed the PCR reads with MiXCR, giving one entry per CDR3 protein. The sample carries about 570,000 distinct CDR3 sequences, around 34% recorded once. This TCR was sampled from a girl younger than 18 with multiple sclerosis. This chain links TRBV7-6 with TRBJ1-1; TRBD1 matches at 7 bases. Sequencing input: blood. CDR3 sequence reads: CASSGRQGPPEAFF. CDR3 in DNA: TGTGCCAGCAGCGGAAGACAGGGACCCCCTGAAGCTTTCTTT.